This T cell receptor beta chain was sequenced in a study of T cells in Graves' hyperthyroidism and ophthalmopathy. General observations from the study: Expanded thyroid clonotypes (above 0.001) were mostly also found in blood.

V gave up 7 bases and J gave up 1 base; unmatched junction bases: 12. Per the germline V gene, CDR1 is MDHEN and CDR2 is SYDVKM. This CDR3 contains 16 residues. Patients were aged 18 to 65, had disease duration under 2 months, and had newly diagnosed hyperthyroidism. Blood was obtained at the first hyperthyroidism diagnosis, which preceded any ophthalmopathy symptoms. RNA transcripts were the template for amplifying TCR beta CDR3 regions. First-round RT-PCR with HTBI primers amplified the TCR CDR3 region. TCRdb reanalysed the multiplex PCR reads using MiXCR and keeps one entry per CDR3 protein. The sample consists of roughly 300,000 distinct CDR3 sequences, 25% to 30% of them appearing once. This clonotype came up many times. The antigen is unknown.

The chain uses TRBV28 and TRBJ2-7; 8 bases line up with TRBD1. The TCR comes from a man in his forties with Graves' hyperthyroidism that later progressed to Graves' ophthalmopathy. The specimen was blood. CDR3 loop: CASIEGQGVRSYEQYF. CDR3 bases: TGTGCCAGCATCGAAGGACAGGGAGTCCGGTCCTACGAGCAGTACTTC.